Below are 13 T cell receptor beta chains sequenced from a single sample in a study of blood T cell repertoires in COVID-19. The repertoire was sequenced with immunoSEQ multiplex PCR; TCRdb's copy has only in-frame clones and lacks some. The sample yields 150,000 to 200,000 clones, around 80% seen once. The sequenced material came from PBMCs or T cells enriched from blood (not recorded which). The receptor set was obtained from a woman aged 60-70 years who had recovered from COVID-19.

The chain has TRBV25-1 and TRBJ1-2, with a possible D match to TRBD1 (6 bases). The V end lost 2 bases, the J end lost 8 bases, and 15 bases lay between the germline ends. In germline, CDR1 is MGHDK, CDR2 SYGVNS. The CDR3 extends over 14 amino acids. CDR3 sequence (DNA): TGTGCCAGCAGTGAAGAGGACAGCTTAATGGGCTACACCTTC. It specifies CASSEEDSLMGYTF.

The rearrangement joins TRBV6-6 to TRBJ1-1, with D possibly matching TRBD1 (5 bases). The ends were cut back, 6 bases at V and 1 base at J, with 9 bases in the middle. This CDR3 has 13 residues. Germline V gives CDR1 MNHNY, CDR2 SVGAGI (reference sequence). Here the CDR3 reads CASRRTQNTEAFF. The CDR3 DNA sequence: TGTGCCAGCAGGAGGACACAGAACACTGAAGCTTTCTTT.

This clone has just a few counts. This chain uses TRBV2 with TRBJ1-5, with D maybe TRBD1 (6 bases). The CDR3 totals 14 residues. The germline CDR1 and CDR2 sequences are SNHLY and FYNNEI. Deletions cut 5 bases from V and 2 bases from J, with 10 bases between. The CDR3 loop is CASSREGGNQPQHF. As DNA, the CDR3 is TGTGCCAGCAGTAGGGAGGGGGGCAATCAGCCCCAGCATTTT.

The table lists this clone with a count of one. The chain carries TRBV5-4 and TRBJ1-2; possible D gene TRBD1, 6 bases. V lost 1 base and J 5 bases, leaving 9 bases between the germline ends. Germline lookup yields CDR1 SGHNT and CDR2 YYREEE (reference sequence). CDR3 length equals 13 residues. CDR3 DNA: TGTGCCAGCAGCTTGAACAGGGCATATGGCTACACCTTC. Protein: CASSLNRAYGYTF.

The J gene is TRBJ2-2, the V gene TRBV7-9; weak D call: TRBD1 (6 bases). This CDR3 contains 14 residues. Germline V gene sequence: CDR1 SEHNR, CDR2 FQNEAQ (reference sequence). The V end lost 5 bases, the J end lost 6 bases, and 13 bases lay between the germline ends. In DNA, the CDR3 is TGTGCCAGCAGCCTACAGGGAGTATCCGGGGAGCTGTTTTTT. Translated, it gives CASSLQGVSGELFF.

The V and J genes are TRBV5-6 and TRBJ1-3, with D perhaps matching TRBD1 (5 bases). Between the trimmed V and J ends, which lost 3 bases and 4 bases, there was a span of 14 bases. CDR3 size: 15 residues. Germline V lookup: CDR1 SGHDT, CDR2 YYEEEE. CDR3 loop: CASSSLTGDGNTIYF. In DNA, the CDR3 is TGTGCCAGCAGCTCCCTTACGGGGGACGGAAACACCATATATTTT.

V and J are TRBV7-9 and TRBJ2-1; possible D gene TRBD2, 6 bases. This CDR3 has 16 residues. Germline V gene data show CDR1 as SEHNR and CDR2 as FQNEAQ (reference sequence). V was pared by 3 bases and J by 10 bases, with 22 bases between. The CDR3 region has the DNA TGTGCCAGCAGCTTTACACCGGGACTGGGCTTGGTAGAGCAGTTCTTC. It yields the protein CASSFTPGLGLVEQFF. The full variable domain, completed using reference TRBV7-9 and TRBJ2-1, is DTGVSQNPRHKITKRGQNVTFRCDPISEHNRLYWYRQTLGQGPEFLTYFQNEAQLEKSRLLSDRFSAERPKGSFSTLEIQRTEQGDSAMYLCASSFTPGLGLVEQFFGPGTRLTVL.

J is TRBJ1-2 and V is TRBV24-1; TRBD1 aligns across 7 bases. V dropped 2 bases and J dropped 4; count of bases not matched to a gene: 3. The CDR3 totals 14 residues. Germline values: CDR1 KGHDR, CDR2 SFDVKD. CDR3 protein: CATSDYRGGYGYTF. The CDR3 nucleotides read TGTGCCACCAGTGATTACAGGGGCGGCTATGGCTACACCTTC.

In DNA, the CDR3 is TGTGCCAGCAGTCTTGCGGGATCCTCTGGAAACACCATATATTTT. Residues: CASSLAGSSGNTIYF. V gene TRBV27 combines with J gene TRBJ1-3, with D unclear. This CDR3 has 15 amino acids. Per germline, CDR1 MNHEY and CDR2 SMNVEV (reference sequence). V was clipped by 5 bases and J by 0 bases, with 11 bases between them.

This chain connects TRBV12-1 to TRBJ2-1; the table's TRBD2 call for D was not verified on the DNA. TRBV12-1 is assigned pseudogene status. The CDR3 has 18 amino acids. The CDR3 sequence: CASSFGTSETLVWHEQFF. CDR3 DNA sequence: TGTGCCAGCAGCTTTGGGACTAGCGAGACACTCGTGTGGCATGAGCAGTTCTTC.

This chain connects TRBV4-2 to TRBJ1-4; maybe TRBD1 (6 bases). The germline gives CDR1 LGHNA, CDR2 YNFKEQ. V lost 0 bases, J lost 5 bases, and 13 bases lay in between. The CDR3 is 16 residues long. CDR3 region: CASSQDGRGPNEKLFF. CDR3 nucleotide sequence: TGTGCCAGCAGCCAAGATGGCAGGGGACCCAATGAAAAACTGTTTTTT.

This clone was detected only once. J is TRBJ1-6 and V is TRBV6-5; D unresolved. This CDR3 contains 12 residues. V was clipped by 4 bases and J by 7 bases, with 5 bases between them. The germline V gene has CDR1 MNHEY and CDR2 SVGAGI. The DNA of the CDR3 is TGTGCCAGCAGTTCCCTAAATTCACCCCTCCACTTT. It is translated as CASSSLNSPLHF.

This sequence joins TRBV2 and TRBJ1-1; 10 nucleotides line up with TRBD1. The V gene end was trimmed by 6 bases and the J gene end by 1 base; junction bases not matched to a gene: 5. The germline gives CDR1 SNHLY, CDR2 FYNNEI. The CDR3 consists of 15 residues. The CDR3 loop reads CASRPRQGANTEAFF. CDR3 nucleotides: TGTGCCAGCAGACCCAGACAGGGGGCGAACACTGAAGCTTTCTTT. Full variable domain (rest looked up from reference TRBV2 and TRBJ1-1): EPEVTQTPSHQVTQMGQEVILRCVPISNHLYFYWYRQILGQKVEFLVSFYNNEISEKSEIFDDQFSVERPDGSNFTLKIRSTKLEDSAMYFCASRPRQGANTEAFFGQGTRLTVV.